The T cell receptor beta chain described here comes from a study of beta chain features in type 1 diabetes. V gave up 0 bases and J gave up 6 bases; unmatched junction bases: 8. The CDR3 consists of 17 residues. Per germline, CDR1 SGHRS and CDR2 YFSETQ. Sequenced material consisted of expressed TCRB transcripts (all of the isolated RNA was reverse transcribed). Libraries were prepared by immunoSEQ multiplex PCR; TCRdb keeps only in-frame clonotypes and omits some of them. The sample contains 300,000 to 400,000 clones, 8.5% to 10% of which appear only once. About this clone: The antigen remains undetermined.

Overall study results and limits: There was a moderate but significant shortening of TCRB CDR3s in all four CD4+ subsets of Type 1 diabetes patients.

The sequencing sample was made of central memory CD4+ T cells from blood. The chain employs TRBV5-1 and TRBJ2-3, with 12 nucleotides matching TRBD2. This clonotype originated in a man aged 30 to 39 with type 1 diabetes. The CDR3, as DNA: TGCGCCAGCAGCTTGGTCACGACTAGCGGGGGAGAGGATACGCAGTATTTT. This sequence encodes CASSLVTTSGGEDTQYF.